This T cell receptor (beta chain) was sequenced during a study of cytomegalovirus exposure and HLA in healthy donors. A word on this clone: Antigen unknown.

Study findings and constraints: Reports state that TCR beta sequences accurately predicted most subjects' HLA-A and HLA-B alleles. In a later analysis, TCR association rates varied by HLA locus: DRB1 most, HLA-C fewest.

Amplification used 60 Vbeta primers and 13 Jbeta primers. TCRdb keeps only in-frame clones here, not all; method: immunoSEQ multiplex PCR. This sample has around 67,000 clones, with approximately 78% found just once. The CDR3 covers 11 residues. Looked up from germline, CDR1 is MNHEY and CDR2 is SMNVEV (reference sequence). The V and J ends lost 8 bases and 10 bases, in that order; junction bases with no gene match: 6. The source is a man between 18 and 29 years old in good health and CMV-seropositive. The sample comprised PBMCs. The chain employs TRBV27 and TRBJ2-3, with 7 bases matching TRBD1. Here the CDR3 DNA reads TGTGCCAGCTCATCCACAGGGGCGCAGTATTTT. Encoded protein: CASSSTGAQYF.